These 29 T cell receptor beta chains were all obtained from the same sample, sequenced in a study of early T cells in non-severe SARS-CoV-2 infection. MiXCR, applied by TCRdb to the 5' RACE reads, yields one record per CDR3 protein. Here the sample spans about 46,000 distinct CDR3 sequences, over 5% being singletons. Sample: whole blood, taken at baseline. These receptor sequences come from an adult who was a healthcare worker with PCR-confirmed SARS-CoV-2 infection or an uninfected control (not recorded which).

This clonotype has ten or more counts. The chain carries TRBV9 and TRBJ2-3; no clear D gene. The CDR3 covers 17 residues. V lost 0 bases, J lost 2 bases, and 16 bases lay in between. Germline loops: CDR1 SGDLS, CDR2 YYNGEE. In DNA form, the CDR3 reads TGTGCCAGCAGCGTAGCCCTCCGGGCTAGTCCCACAGATACGCAGTATTTT. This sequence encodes CASSVALRASPTDTQYF.

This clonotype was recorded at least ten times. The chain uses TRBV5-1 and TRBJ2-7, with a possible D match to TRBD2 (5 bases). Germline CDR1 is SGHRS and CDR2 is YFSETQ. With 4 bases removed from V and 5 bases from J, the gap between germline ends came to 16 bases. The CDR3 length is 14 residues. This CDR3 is CASSPYGVWNEQYF. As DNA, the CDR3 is TGCGCCAGCAGCCCATACGGGGTTTGGAACGAGCAGTACTTC.

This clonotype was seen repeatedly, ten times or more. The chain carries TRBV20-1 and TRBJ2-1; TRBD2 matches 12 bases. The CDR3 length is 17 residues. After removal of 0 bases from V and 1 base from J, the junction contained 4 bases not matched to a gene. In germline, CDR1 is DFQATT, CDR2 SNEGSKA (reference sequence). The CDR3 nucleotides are TGCAGTGCTAGAGAGGGACTAGCGGGTATATCCTACAATGAGCAGTTCTTC. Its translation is CSAREGLAGISYNEQFF.

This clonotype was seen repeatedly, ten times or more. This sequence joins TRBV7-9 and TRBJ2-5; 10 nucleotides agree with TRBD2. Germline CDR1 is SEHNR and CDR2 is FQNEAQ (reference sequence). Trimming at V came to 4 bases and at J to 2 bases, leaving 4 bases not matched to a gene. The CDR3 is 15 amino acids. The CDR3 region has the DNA TGTGCCAGCAGCTCAGGACTAGCGGAGCAAGAGACCCAGTACTTC. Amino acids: CASSSGLAEQETQYF.

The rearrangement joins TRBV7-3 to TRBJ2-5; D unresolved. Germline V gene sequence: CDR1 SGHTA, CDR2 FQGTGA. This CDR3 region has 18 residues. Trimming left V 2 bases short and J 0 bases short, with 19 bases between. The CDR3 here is CASSLASPAGPYQETQYF. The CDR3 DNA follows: TGTGCCAGCAGCTTAGCGTCGCCGGCAGGCCCGTACCAAGAGACCCAGTACTTC. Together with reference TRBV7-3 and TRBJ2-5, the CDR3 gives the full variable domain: GAGVSQTPSNKVTEKGKYVELRCDPISGHTALYWYRQSLGQGPEFLIYFQGTGAADDSGLPNDRFFAVRPEGSVSTLKIQRTERGDSAVYLCASSLASPAGPYQETQYFGPGTRLLVL.

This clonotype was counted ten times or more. DNA of the CDR3: TGCAGCGTTGAACGAGTAGCTACGCAGTATTTT. It yields the protein CSVERVATQYF. J is TRBJ2-3 and V is TRBV29-1; D unclear. The CDR3 runs 11 residues. CDR1 is SQVTM and CDR2 is ANQGSEA in the germline V gene. V was cut by 2 bases and J by 8 bases, with 8 bases left in between.

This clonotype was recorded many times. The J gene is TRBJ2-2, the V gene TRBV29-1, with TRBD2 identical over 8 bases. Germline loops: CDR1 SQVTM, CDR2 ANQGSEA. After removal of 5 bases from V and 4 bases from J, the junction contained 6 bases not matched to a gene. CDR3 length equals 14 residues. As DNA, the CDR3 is TGCAGCGTTTCCCAAGGGACTAGCACCGGGGAGCTGTTTTTT. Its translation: CSVSQGTSTGELFF.

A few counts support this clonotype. The CDR3, as DNA: TGTGCCAGCAGCATACACAGGGGGCAAGAGACCCAGTACTTC. Translated: CASSIHRGQETQYF. The chain is built from TRBV12-3 or TRBV12-4 and TRBJ2-5, with 8 bases lining up with TRBD1. The CDR3 has 14 amino acids. The trim removed 6 bases at V and 2 bases at J, leaving 5 bases unmatched.

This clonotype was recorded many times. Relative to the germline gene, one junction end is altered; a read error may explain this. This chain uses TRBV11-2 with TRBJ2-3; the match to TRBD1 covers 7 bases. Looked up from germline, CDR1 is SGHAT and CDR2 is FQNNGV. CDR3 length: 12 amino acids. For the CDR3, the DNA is TGTGCCAGCAGCTTCTCCCGGGACAGAACTAATTTT. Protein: CASSFSRDRTNF.

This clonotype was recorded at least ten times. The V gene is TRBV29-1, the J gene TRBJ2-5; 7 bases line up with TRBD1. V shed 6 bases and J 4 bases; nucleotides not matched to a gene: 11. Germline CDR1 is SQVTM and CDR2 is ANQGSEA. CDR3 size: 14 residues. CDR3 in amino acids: CSVQVTAGGETQYF. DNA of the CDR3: TGCAGCGTGCAAGTGACAGCAGGGGGAGAGACCCAGTACTTC. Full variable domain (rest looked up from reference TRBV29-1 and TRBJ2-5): SAVISQKPSRDICQRGTSLTIQCQVDSQVTMMFWYRQQPGQSLTLIATANQGSEATYESGFVIDKFPISRPNLTFSTLTVSNMSPEDSSIYLCSVQVTAGGETQYFGPGTRLLVL.

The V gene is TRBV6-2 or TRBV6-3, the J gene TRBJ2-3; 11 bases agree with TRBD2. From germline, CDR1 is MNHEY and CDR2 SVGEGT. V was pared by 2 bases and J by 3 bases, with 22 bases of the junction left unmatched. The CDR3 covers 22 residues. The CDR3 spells CASSYDHAGENRLAGGTDTQYF. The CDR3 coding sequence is TGTGCCAGCAGTTACGACCACGCAGGCGAGAATCGGCTAGCGGGAGGTACAGATACGCAGTATTTT.

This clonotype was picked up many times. This CDR3 reads CASSYSESSQPQHF. The CDR3 DNA follows: TGTGCCAGCAGTTACTCGGAGTCTTCCCAGCCCCAGCATTTT. This chain uses TRBV6-5 with TRBJ1-5, with D unclear. The CDR3 is made up of 14 amino acids. Trimming stripped 0 bases from V and 7 bases from J, with 10 bases between. The germline V gene has CDR1 MNHEY and CDR2 SVGAGI.

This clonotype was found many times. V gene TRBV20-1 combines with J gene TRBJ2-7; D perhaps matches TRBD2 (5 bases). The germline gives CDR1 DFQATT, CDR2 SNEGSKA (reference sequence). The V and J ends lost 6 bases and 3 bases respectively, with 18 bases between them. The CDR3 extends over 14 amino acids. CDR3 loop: CSANSLAGLYEQYF. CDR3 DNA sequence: TGCAGTGCGAACTCCCTAGCTGGGCTCTACGAGCAGTACTTC.

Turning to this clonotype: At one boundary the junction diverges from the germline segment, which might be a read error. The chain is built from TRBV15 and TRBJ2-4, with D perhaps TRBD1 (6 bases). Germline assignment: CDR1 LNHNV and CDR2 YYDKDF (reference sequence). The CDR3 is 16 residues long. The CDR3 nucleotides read TGTGCCACCAACAGAGTTTCAGGGGTAGCCAAAAACATTCAGTACTTC. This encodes CATNRVSGVAKNIQYF.

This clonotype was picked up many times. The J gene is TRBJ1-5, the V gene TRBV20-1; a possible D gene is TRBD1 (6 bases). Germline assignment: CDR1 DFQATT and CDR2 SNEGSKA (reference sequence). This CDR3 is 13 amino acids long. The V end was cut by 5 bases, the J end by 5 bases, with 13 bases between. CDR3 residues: CSASTGMHQPQHF. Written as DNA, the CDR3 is TGCAGTGCTTCCACAGGGATGCATCAGCCCCAGCATTTT.

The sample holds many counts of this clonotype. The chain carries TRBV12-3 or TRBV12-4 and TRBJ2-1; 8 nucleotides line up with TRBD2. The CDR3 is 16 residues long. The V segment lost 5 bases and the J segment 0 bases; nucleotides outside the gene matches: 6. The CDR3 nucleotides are TGTGCCAGCAGTCGGGGCAGCGGGAGCTCCTACAATGAGCAGTTCTTC. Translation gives CASSRGSGSSYNEQFF.

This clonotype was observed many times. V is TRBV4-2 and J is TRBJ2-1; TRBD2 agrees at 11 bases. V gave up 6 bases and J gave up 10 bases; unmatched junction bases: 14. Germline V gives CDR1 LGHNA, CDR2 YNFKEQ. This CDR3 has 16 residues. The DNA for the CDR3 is TGTGCCAGCAGGAGGGGGCTAGCGGGAGGACAGGGAGAGCAGTTCTTC. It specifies CASRRGLAGGQGEQFF.

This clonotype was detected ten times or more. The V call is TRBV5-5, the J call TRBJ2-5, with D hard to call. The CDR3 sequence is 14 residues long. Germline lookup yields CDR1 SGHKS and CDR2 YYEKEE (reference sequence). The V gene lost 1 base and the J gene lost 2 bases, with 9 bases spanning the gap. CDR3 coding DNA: TGTGCCAGCAGCTTGTTAAGCGCTCAAGAGACCCAGTACTTC. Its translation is CASSLLSAQETQYF.

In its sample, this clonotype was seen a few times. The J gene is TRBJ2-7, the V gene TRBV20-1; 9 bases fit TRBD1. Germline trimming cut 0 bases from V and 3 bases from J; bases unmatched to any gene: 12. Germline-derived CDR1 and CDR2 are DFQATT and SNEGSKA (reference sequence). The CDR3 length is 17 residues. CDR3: CSARDLLPGQGGYEQYF. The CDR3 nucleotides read TGCAGTGCTAGAGACCTATTACCGGGACAGGGAGGCTACGAGCAGTACTTC.

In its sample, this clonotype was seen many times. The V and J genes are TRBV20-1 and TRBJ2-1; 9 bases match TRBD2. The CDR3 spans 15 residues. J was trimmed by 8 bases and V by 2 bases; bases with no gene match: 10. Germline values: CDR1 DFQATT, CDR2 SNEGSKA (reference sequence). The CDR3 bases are TGCAGTGCTAGATGGGGTAGCGGGAGTATCTATGAGCAGTTCTTC. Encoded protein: CSARWGSGSIYEQFF.

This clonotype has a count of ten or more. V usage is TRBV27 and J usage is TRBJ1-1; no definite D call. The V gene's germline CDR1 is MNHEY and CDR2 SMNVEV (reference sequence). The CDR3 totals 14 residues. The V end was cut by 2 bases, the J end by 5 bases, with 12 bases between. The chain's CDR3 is CASSLDRGRTEAFF. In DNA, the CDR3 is TGTGCCAGCAGTTTAGATCGGGGAAGAACTGAAGCTTTCTTT.

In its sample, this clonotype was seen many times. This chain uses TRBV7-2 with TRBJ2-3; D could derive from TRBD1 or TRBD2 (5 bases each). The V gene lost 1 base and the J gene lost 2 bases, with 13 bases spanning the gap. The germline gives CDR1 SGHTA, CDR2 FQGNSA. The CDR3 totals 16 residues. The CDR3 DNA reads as TGTGCCAGCAGCTTAGACCCAGTCGGGGCCACAGATACGCAGTATTTT. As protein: CASSLDPVGATDTQYF.

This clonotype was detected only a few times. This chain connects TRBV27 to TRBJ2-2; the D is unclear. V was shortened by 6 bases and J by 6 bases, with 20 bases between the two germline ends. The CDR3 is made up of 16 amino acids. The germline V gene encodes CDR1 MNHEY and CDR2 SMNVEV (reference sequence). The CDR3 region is CASRTNSGFNSGELFF. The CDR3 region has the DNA TGTGCCAGCAGGACGAATTCGGGTTTTAATTCCGGGGAGCTGTTTTTT.

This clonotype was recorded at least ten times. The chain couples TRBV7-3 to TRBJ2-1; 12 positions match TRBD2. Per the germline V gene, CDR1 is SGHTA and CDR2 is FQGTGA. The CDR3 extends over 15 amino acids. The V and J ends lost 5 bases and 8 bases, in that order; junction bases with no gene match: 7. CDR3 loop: CASSLAGGPFYEQFF. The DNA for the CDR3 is TGTGCCAGCAGCCTAGCGGGAGGGCCCTTCTATGAGCAGTTCTTC.

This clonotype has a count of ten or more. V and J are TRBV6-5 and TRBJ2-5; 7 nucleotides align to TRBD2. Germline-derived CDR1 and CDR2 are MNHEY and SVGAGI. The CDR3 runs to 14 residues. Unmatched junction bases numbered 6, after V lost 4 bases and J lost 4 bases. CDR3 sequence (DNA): TGTGCCAGCAGTTCACCCGTAGCGGGAGAGACCCAGTACTTC. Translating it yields CASSSPVAGETQYF.

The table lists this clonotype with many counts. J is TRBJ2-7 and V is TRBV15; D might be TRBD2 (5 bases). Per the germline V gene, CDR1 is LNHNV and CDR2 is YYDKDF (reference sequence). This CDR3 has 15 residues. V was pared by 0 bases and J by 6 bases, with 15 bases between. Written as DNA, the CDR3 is TGTGCCACCAGCAGAGATCGGGCCGGGGTGGCCGAGCAGTACTTC. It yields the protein CATSRDRAGVAEQYF.

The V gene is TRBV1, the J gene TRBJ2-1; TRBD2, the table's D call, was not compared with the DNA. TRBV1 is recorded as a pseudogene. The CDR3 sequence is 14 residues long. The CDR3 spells CTSSQGTSDNEQFF. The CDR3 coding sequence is TGCACCAGCAGCCAAGGGACTAGCGACAATGAGCAGTTCTTC.

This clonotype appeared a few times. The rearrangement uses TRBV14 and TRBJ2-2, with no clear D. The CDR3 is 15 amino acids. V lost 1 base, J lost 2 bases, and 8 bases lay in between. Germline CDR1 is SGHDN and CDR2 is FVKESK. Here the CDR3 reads CASSQVLVNTGELFF. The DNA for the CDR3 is TGTGCCAGCAGCCAAGTCTTGGTTAACACCGGGGAGCTGTTTTTT.

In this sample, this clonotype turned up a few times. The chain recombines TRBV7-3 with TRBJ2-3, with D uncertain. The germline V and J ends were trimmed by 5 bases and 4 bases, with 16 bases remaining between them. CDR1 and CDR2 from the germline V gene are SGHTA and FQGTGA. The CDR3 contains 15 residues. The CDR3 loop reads CASSLSPPPADTQYF. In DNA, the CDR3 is TGTGCCAGCAGCCTCTCTCCTCCCCCGGCAGATACGCAGTATTTT.